The 20 T cell receptor beta chains in this list originate from one sample, sequenced in a study of cytomegalovirus exposure and HLA in healthy donors. Generated by immunoSEQ multiplex PCR, the TCRdb table keeps only in-frame clones and is missing some. The data show 200,000 to 300,000 clones, more than 75% seen once. Material for sequencing was PBMCs. These receptors originate from a man aged 18 to 29 in good health and CMV-seropositive.

The V gene is TRBV5-1, the J gene TRBJ2-7; D unclear. Trimming pared 0 bases from V and 9 bases from J, leaving 16 bases between. This CDR3 contains 14 residues. Germline CDR1 is SGHRS and CDR2 is YFSETQ. As DNA, the CDR3 is TGCGCCAGCAGCTTGGGTCAAGGACCTGTAGGGCAGTACTTC. It encodes CASSLGQGPVGQYF. The complete variable domain, with remaining parts taken from reference TRBV5-1 and TRBJ2-7, reads KAGVTQTPRYLIKTRGQQVTLSCSPISGHRSVSWYQQTPGQGLQFLFEYFSETQRNKGNFPGRFSGRQFSNSRSEMNVSTLELGDSALYLCASSLGQGPVGQYFGPGTRLTVT.

The V and J genes are TRBV27 and TRBJ1-1; possibly TRBD1 for D (5 bases). This CDR3 has 14 residues. The germline gives CDR1 MNHEY, CDR2 SMNVEV (reference sequence). Trimming pared 6 bases from V and 1 base from J, leaving 12 bases between. The CDR3 sequence is CASSAGGRNTEAFF. CDR3 nucleotide sequence: TGTGCCAGCAGCGCCGGGGGGAGGAACACTGAAGCTTTCTTT.

This clone was detected only once. The chain combines TRBV19 with TRBJ2-1, with 10 bases lining up with TRBD1. The CDR3 sequence is 14 residues long. With V trimmed by 5 bases and J by 2 bases, 0 bases remained unmatched. From germline, CDR1 is LNHDA and CDR2 SQIVND (reference sequence). The CDR3 DNA sequence: TGTGCCAGTAGTGGACAGGGGGCCTACAATGAGCAGTTCTTC. It specifies CASSGQGAYNEQFF.

The chain joins TRBV5-4 to TRBJ2-7; the match to TRBD1 covers 11 bases. The V gene end was trimmed by 4 bases and the J gene end by 3 bases; junction bases not matched to a gene: 6. This CDR3 spans 15 amino acids. Germline CDR1 and CDR2: SGHNT and YYREEE (reference sequence). CDR3 region: CASSAPGQGGYEQYF. The DNA of the CDR3 is TGTGCCAGCAGCGCCCCGGGACAGGGGGGCTACGAGCAGTACTTC.

The rearrangement links TRBV27 to TRBJ1-2; D gene ambiguous. Trimming pared 1 base from V and 4 bases from J, leaving 13 bases between. CDR1 and CDR2 (germline): MNHEY, SMNVEV (reference sequence). The CDR3 is 15 residues long. This CDR3 reads CASSLLAEGSYGYTF. CDR3 in DNA: TGTGCCAGCAGTTTATTGGCAGAAGGAAGCTATGGCTACACCTTC.

This clone was counted a single time. The rearrangement joins TRBV9 to TRBJ1-2; TRBD1 might be the D (5 bases). V gave up 3 bases and J gave up 5 bases, with 14 bases separating them. This CDR3 has 14 residues. The V gene's germline CDR1 is SGDLS and CDR2 YYNGEE. CDR3 sequence: CASSGEGWGYGYTF. CDR3 in DNA: TGTGCCAGCAGCGGAGAGGGATGGGGGTATGGCTACACCTTC. Drawing the rest from reference TRBV9 and TRBJ1-2, the complete variable domain is DSGVTQTPKHLITATGQRVTLRCSPRSGDLSVYWYQQSLDQGLQFLIQYYNGEERAKGNILERFSAQQFPDLHSELNLSSLELGDSALYFCASSGEGWGYGYTFGSGTRLTVV.

The chain is built from TRBV19 and TRBJ2-5; perhaps D is TRBD1 or TRBD2 (5 bases each). The germline V gene encodes CDR1 LNHDA and CDR2 SQIVND (reference sequence). CDR3 length: 15 residues. With 4 bases removed from V and 1 base from J, the gap between germline ends came to 13 bases. CDR3 protein: CASSSILGTQETQYF. For the CDR3, the DNA is TGTGCCAGTAGTAGTATCTTGGGGACCCAAGAGACCCAGTACTTC.

The chain combines TRBV6-1 with TRBJ2-2, with 11 bases identical to TRBD2. From germline, CDR1 is MNHNS and CDR2 SASEGT. The V segment lost 6 bases and the J segment 3 bases; nucleotides outside the gene matches: 3. The CDR3 totals 15 residues. This CDR3 reads CASRGTSGYTGELFF. CDR3 bases: TGTGCCAGCAGGGGGACTAGCGGCTACACCGGGGAGCTGTTTTTT.

The chain has TRBV15 and TRBJ2-7; D could derive from TRBD1 or TRBD2 (5 bases each). The CDR3 is 17 residues long. From germline, CDR1 is LNHNV and CDR2 YYDKDF (reference sequence). The V end was cut by 0 bases, the J end by 1 base, with 16 bases between. The CDR3 DNA sequence: TGTGCCACCAGCAGAGATCGGGGACGGATCGCATCCTACGAGCAGTACTTC. It specifies CATSRDRGRIASYEQYF.

The chain has TRBV5-6 and TRBJ1-5; 8 bases map to TRBD1. The V and J ends lost 4 bases and 5 bases, in that order; junction bases with no gene match: 8. The CDR3 length is 15 residues. Looked up from germline, CDR1 is SGHDT and CDR2 is YYEEEE. The chain's CDR3 is CASSRTGQSHQPQHF. CDR3 nucleotides: TGTGCCAGCAGCCGGACAGGGCAGTCGCATCAGCCCCAGCATTTT.

V usage is TRBV28 and J usage is TRBJ1-4; possibly TRBD1 for D (6 bases). Trimming removed 5 bases at V and 2 bases at J, with 12 bases between. CDR1 MDHEN and CDR2 SYDVKM come from the germline V gene. The CDR3 length is 15 residues. CDR3 in amino acids: CASSLSGDTNEKLFF. As DNA, the CDR3 is TGTGCCAGCAGTCTGTCAGGGGATACTAATGAAAAACTGTTTTTT.

This chain links TRBV6-4 with TRBJ2-1; no clear D gene. This CDR3 contains 13 residues. V was clipped by 3 bases and J by 0 bases, with 3 bases between them. CDR1 and CDR2 (germline): MRHNA, SNTAGT. The CDR3 loop is CASSEDSYNEQFF. In DNA form, the CDR3 reads TGTGCCAGCAGTGAAGACTCCTACAATGAGCAGTTCTTC.

The chain is built from TRBV11-2 and TRBJ2-3; the D gene is possibly TRBD1 (6 bases). Trimming removed 5 bases from V and 4 bases from J, with 16 bases in between. The CDR3 runs 15 residues. The germline V gene has CDR1 SGHAT and CDR2 FQNNGV. The DNA for the CDR3 is TGTGCCAGCAGCGGTCTACAGGGTGAGGCAGATACGCAGTATTTT. This translates into CASSGLQGEADTQYF.

The chain links TRBV2 to TRBJ2-7, with D perhaps given as TRBD1 or TRBD2 (6 bases each). Deletions cut 6 bases from V and 5 bases from J, with 11 bases between. The V gene's germline CDR1 is SNHLY and CDR2 FYNNEI. The CDR3 sequence is 12 residues long. The CDR3 spells CASSWGADEQYF. The CDR3 nucleotides are TGTGCCAGCAGCTGGGGGGCGGACGAGCAGTACTTC.

The V call is TRBV6-6, the J call TRBJ1-2; 7 bases match TRBD1. Germline V lookup: CDR1 MNHNY, CDR2 SVGAGI (reference sequence). This CDR3 spans 15 amino acids. The V gene end was trimmed by 5 bases and the J gene end by 6 bases; junction bases not matched to a gene: 12. CDR3 in DNA: TGTGCCAGCAGTAGACCGGGACAGCAACTCGATGGCTACACCTTC. Translated: CASSRPGQQLDGYTF.

V and J are TRBV5-1 and TRBJ2-5, with D possibly being TRBD1 (5 bases). V dropped 2 bases and J dropped 5 bases, with 13 bases sitting between them. CDR1 is SGHRS, CDR2 YFSETQ, per germline. The CDR3 runs 14 residues. The CDR3 reads CASSLQVSGETQYF. The CDR3 DNA reads TGCGCCAGCAGCTTACAGGTTTCAGGGGAGACCCAGTACTTC. The full variable domain, in which reference TRBV5-1 and TRBJ2-5 provide the parts outside the CDR3, is KAGVTQTPRYLIKTRGQQVTLSCSPISGHRSVSWYQQTPGQGLQFLFEYFSETQRNKGNFPGRFSGRQFSNSRSEMNVSTLELGDSALYLCASSLQVSGETQYFGPGTRLLVL.

This chain joins TRBV5-4 and TRBJ2-5; 11 bases are shared with TRBD1. J lost 5 bases, V lost 4 bases, and 4 bases had no gene match. There are 14 residues in the CDR3. Germline values: CDR1 SGHNT, CDR2 YYREEE (reference sequence). The CDR3: CASSRTGGRETQYF. The CDR3 bases are TGTGCCAGCAGCCGGACAGGGGGCCGGGAGACCCAGTACTTC.

A remark on this clone: Other DNA sequences in this sample translate to the same CDR3. V gene TRBV5-1 combines with J gene TRBJ2-1; 10 bases line up with TRBD1. Germline CDR1 reads SGHRS; CDR2 reads YFSETQ. The J segment lost 4 bases and the V segment lost 0 bases, leaving 1 base of the junction unmatched. CDR3 length equals 15 residues. CDR3 region: CASSLGQGAYNEQFF. DNA of the CDR3: TGCGCCAGCAGCTTGGGACAGGGGGCTTACAATGAGCAGTTCTTC.

The chain combines TRBV5-4 with TRBJ2-5; possibly TRBD1 for D (6 bases). Looked up from germline, CDR1 is SGHNT and CDR2 is YYREEE (reference sequence). The CDR3 sequence is 13 residues long. Trimming left V 0 bases short and J 7 bases short, with 10 bases between. The CDR3 sequence: CASSLGEGGTQYF. CDR3 in DNA: TGTGCCAGCAGCTTGGGGGAAGGGGGGACCCAGTACTTC.

For the CDR3, the DNA is TGTGCCTGGAGAATACAGGGGGCCGATGGCTACACCTTC. Encoded protein: CAWRIQGADGYTF. This sequence joins TRBV30 and TRBJ1-2; 9 bases match TRBD1. Germline lookup yields CDR1 GTSNPN and CDR2 SVGIG (reference sequence). This CDR3 is 13 amino acids long. The J segment lost 6 bases and the V segment lost 3 bases, leaving 5 bases of the junction unmatched.